The 2 T cell receptor beta chains presented below share a single source sample, sequenced in a study of T cell responses to AZD1222 COVID-19 vaccine. Clones were sequenced by immunoSEQ multiplex PCR, and TCRdb holds only the in-frame ones, with some missing. The sample records under 150,000 clones, approximately 86% being singletons. The sequenced sample was peripheral blood, obtained on day 0 of AZD1222 vaccination. These receptors came from an adult in good health.

This clone came up once. The chain recombines TRBV7-8 with TRBJ2-7, with 7 positions matching TRBD2. Trimming removed 5 bases from V and 4 bases from J; junction bases left unmatched: 8. There are 14 residues in the CDR3. The germline gives CDR1 SGHVS, CDR2 FQNEAQ. CDR3 DNA: TGTGCCAGCAGCCTATCCGGGGGGATGTACGAGCAGTACTTC. Its translation: CASSLSGGMYEQYF.

This clone was recorded once. The chain links TRBV19 to TRBJ2-1, with TRBD2 matching over 11 bases. Trimming took 6 bases from V and 9 from J; bases not matched to a gene: 10. From germline, CDR1 is LNHDA and CDR2 SQIVND (reference sequence). This CDR3 spans 15 amino acids. The CDR3 sequence: CASRGLAVLNGEQFF. CDR3 DNA sequence: TGTGCCAGTAGGGGACTAGCGGTTCTTAATGGTGAGCAGTTCTTC.